Presented here are 19 T cell receptor beta chains from one specimen sequenced in a study of T cell responses to AZD1222 COVID-19 vaccine. Generated by immunoSEQ multiplex PCR, the TCRdb table keeps only in-frame clones and is missing some. The repertoire has about 48,000 clones, about 91% of them found once; the top ten carry approximately 5.3%. The sample here was peripheral blood, taken 28 days after the second AZD1222 dose. Receptors originate from an adult who received the AZD1222 COVID-19 vaccine.

This chain joins TRBV4-2 and TRBJ2-5; D may be TRBD1 or TRBD2 (5 bases each). Trimming took 0 bases from V and 0 from J, leaving 11 bases between them. Germline V gene sequence: CDR1 LGHNA, CDR2 YNFKEQ. The CDR3 has 16 amino acids. The CDR3 DNA sequence: TGTGCCAGCAGCCAAGATAAGGGACGACACCAAGAGACCCAGTACTTC. Translating it yields CASSQDKGRHQETQYF.

The rearrangement uses TRBV5-1 and TRBJ2-7, with D tentatively TRBD1 (6 bases). V lost 3 bases and J 1 base, leaving 14 bases between the germline ends. The CDR3 length is 15 residues. The germline gives CDR1 SGHRS, CDR2 YFSETQ. CDR3 sequence reads: CASSSTGPQSYEQYF. CDR3 DNA sequence: TGCGCCAGCAGCTCTACAGGGCCACAATCCTACGAGCAGTACTTC.

This sequence joins TRBV27 and TRBJ1-2; unclear D gene. The V end was cut by 8 bases, the J end by 0 bases, with 13 bases between. CDR1 and CDR2 (germline): MNHEY, SMNVEV (reference sequence). The CDR3 spans 14 residues. CDR3 coding DNA: TGTGCCAGCCGGGAAGGAGGGACTAACTATGGCTACACCTTC. Translating gives CASREGGTNYGYTF.

The rearrangement joins TRBV9 to TRBJ2-1, with TRBD2 matching over 10 bases. J was trimmed by 6 bases and V by 2 bases; bases with no gene match: 5. Germline CDR1 reads SGDLS; CDR2 reads YYNGEE. The CDR3 length is 15 residues. This chain's CDR3 is CASSVLAGAGNEQFF. As DNA, the CDR3 is TGTGCCAGCAGCGTCCTAGCGGGAGCTGGCAATGAGCAGTTCTTC.

CDR3 region: CALGRVHEQYF. As DNA, the CDR3 is TGTGCCTTGGGACGGGTCCACGAGCAGTACTTC. This chain links TRBV6-5 with TRBJ2-7; D is tentatively TRBD1 or TRBD2 (5 bases each). Germline CDR1 and CDR2: MNHEY and SVGAGI. Trimming left V 11 bases short and J 5 bases short, with 13 bases between. This CDR3 comprises 11 residues.

V gene TRBV18 combines with J gene TRBJ2-3, with 7 bases identical to TRBD2. Losses at the gene ends were 6 bases for V and 5 bases for J; bases not matched to a gene: 11. The CDR3 contains 15 residues. Germline V gene lookup returns CDR1 KGHSH and CDR2 LQKENI. CDR3: CASSQLMSGEDTQYF. DNA for the CDR3: TGTGCCAGCTCGCAATTGATGAGCGGGGAAGATACGCAGTATTTT.

The chain recombines TRBV27 with TRBJ1-5, with 9 nucleotides matching TRBD1. CDR1 and CDR2 from the germline V gene are MNHEY and SMNVEV (reference sequence). J lost 4 bases, V lost 6 bases, and 7 bases had no gene match. The CDR3 is made up of 15 amino acids. The CDR3 loop reads CASRYLGTGNQPQHF. CDR3 DNA sequence: TGTGCCAGCAGATACTTAGGGACAGGGAATCAGCCCCAGCATTTT.

The chain combines TRBV27 with TRBJ2-7, with 7 bases lining up with TRBD1. The CDR3 extends over 12 amino acids. V shed 6 bases and J 6 bases; nucleotides not matched to a gene: 5. The germline V gene encodes CDR1 MNHEY and CDR2 SMNVEV (reference sequence). The DNA for the CDR3 is TGTGCCAGCAGGGGGGCAGGGGGCGAGCAGTACTTC. This gives the protein CASRGAGGEQYF.

This chain connects TRBV10-2 to TRBJ1-3, with TRBD1 as a possible D gene (5 bases). Trimming cost V 10 bases and J 0 bases, with 22 bases left between them. Germline-derived CDR1 and CDR2 are WSHSY and SAAADI. CDR3 length: 17 residues. Written as DNA, the CDR3 is TGCGCCACCGTGGGGGGGTCAGGACGCTTCTCTGGAAACACCATATATTTT. Translating gives CATVGGSGRFSGNTIYF.

The chain is built from TRBV21-1 and TRBJ2-7; the table calls TRBD2, which could not be checked here. TRBV21-1 corresponds to a pseudogene. The CDR3 covers 15 residues. The CDR3 bases are TGTGCCAGCAGCAAGGTTAAGGACTGGACCTACGAGCAGTACTTC. This gives the protein CASSKVKDWTYEQYF.

The chain uses TRBV9 and TRBJ2-7; 7 nucleotides agree with TRBD1. The CDR3 length is 14 residues. Germline CDR1 is SGDLS and CDR2 is YYNGEE. V gave up 3 bases and J gave up 0 bases; unmatched junction bases: 3. The CDR3 here is CASSARDSSYEQYF. In DNA, the CDR3 is TGTGCCAGCAGCGCCCGGGACAGCTCCTACGAGCAGTACTTC.

This clone was seen a single time. V is TRBV6-2 or TRBV6-3 and J is TRBJ1-6, with D tentatively TRBD1 (5 bases). The V gene's germline CDR1 is MNHEY and CDR2 SVGEGT. V was pared by 3 bases and J by 8 bases, with 14 bases between. The CDR3 is made up of 15 amino acids. As DNA, the CDR3 is TGTGCCAGCAGTTATATGGACATTCGGGATTCACCCCTCCACTTT. Translating it yields CASSYMDIRDSPLHF.

Turning to this clone: The junction shows a germline mismatch at one end, possibly a read error. The CDR3 here is CALRREPHDTQYF. Here the CDR3 DNA reads TGCGCCTTGAGGCGGGAGCCCCACGATACGCAGTATTTT. The chain combines TRBV19 with TRBJ2-3; 7 positions match TRBD2. The CDR3 spans 13 residues. The germline V gene has CDR1 LNHDA and CDR2 SQIVND (reference sequence).

This sequence joins TRBV21-1 and TRBJ1-4; the D call TRBD1 from the table was never checked on the DNA. TRBV21-1 counts as a pseudogene. CDR3 length equals 18 residues. For the CDR3, the DNA is TGTGCCAGCAGCTTAACCCCGGGACAGCAAAATTCTAATGAAAAACTGTTTTTT. Residues: CASSLTPGQQNSNEKLFF.

The table lists this clone with a count of one. The chain has TRBV19 and TRBJ2-3; 15 bases are a match to TRBD2. This CDR3 region has 17 residues. Germline V CDR1 and CDR2: LNHDA, SQIVND (reference sequence). With 5 bases clipped from V and 1 base from J, the junction kept 4 bases outside the gene matches. CDR3 sequence: CASSGLAGGPRTDTQYF. CDR3 DNA sequence: TGTGCCAGTAGTGGACTAGCGGGAGGGCCCCGCACAGATACGCAGTATTTT.

This chain uses TRBV7-2 with TRBJ1-2; D gene uncertain. Trimming cost V 0 bases and J 4 bases, with 9 bases left between them. CDR3 length: 14 residues. The germline V gene has CDR1 SGHTA and CDR2 FQGNSA. CDR3: CASSLAEEGYGYTF. The CDR3 nucleotides are TGTGCCAGCAGCTTAGCAGAGGAAGGCTATGGCTACACCTTC.

This clone was detected only a few times. The chain is built from TRBV3-1 (or the pseudogene TRBV3-2) and TRBJ2-7; no definite D call. V lost 1 base to trimming and J lost 6 bases, with 10 bases between them. The CDR3 sequence is 13 residues long. Germline V gives CDR1 LGHDT, CDR2 YNNKEL (reference sequence). CDR3 coding DNA: TGTGCCAGCAGCCAAGGTAGATTCTCCGAGCAGTACTTC. It is translated as CASSQGRFSEQYF.

The V call is TRBV18, the J call TRBJ2-5, with D perhaps TRBD1 (6 bases). This CDR3 region has 16 residues. The ends were cut back, 2 bases at V and 1 base at J, with 14 bases in the middle. The germline V gene has CDR1 KGHSH and CDR2 LQKENI. CDR3 in DNA: TGTGCCAGCTCACCAGCAGACAGGAGATCCCAAGAGACCCAGTACTTC. Translation gives CASSPADRRSQETQYF.

This rearrangement joins TRBV9 to TRBJ2-1; no clear D gene. Germline values: CDR1 SGDLS, CDR2 YYNGEE. Trimming took 0 bases from V and 4 from J, leaving 8 bases between them. The CDR3 has 14 amino acids. CDR3 protein: CASSVGTRYNEQFF. The CDR3 DNA is TGTGCCAGCAGCGTAGGGACCAGATACAATGAGCAGTTCTTC.